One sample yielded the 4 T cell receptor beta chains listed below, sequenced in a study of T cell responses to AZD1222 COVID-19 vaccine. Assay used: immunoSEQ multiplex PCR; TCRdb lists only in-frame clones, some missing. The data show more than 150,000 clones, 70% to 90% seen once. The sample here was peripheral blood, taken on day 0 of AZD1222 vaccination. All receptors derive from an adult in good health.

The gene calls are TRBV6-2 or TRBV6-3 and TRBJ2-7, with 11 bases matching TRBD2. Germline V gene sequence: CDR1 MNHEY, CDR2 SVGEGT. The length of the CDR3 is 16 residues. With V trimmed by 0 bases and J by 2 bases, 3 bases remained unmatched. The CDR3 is CASSYSTSGGPYEQYF. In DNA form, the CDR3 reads TGTGCCAGCAGTTACTCAACTAGCGGGGGACCCTACGAGCAGTACTTC.

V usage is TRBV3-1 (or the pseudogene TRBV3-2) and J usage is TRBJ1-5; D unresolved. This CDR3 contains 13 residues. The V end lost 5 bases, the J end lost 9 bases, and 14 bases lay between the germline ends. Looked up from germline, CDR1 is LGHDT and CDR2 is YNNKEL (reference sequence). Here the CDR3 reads CASSSGPSRPQHF. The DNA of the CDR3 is TGTGCCAGCAGCTCCGGACCTTCGAGGCCCCAGCATTTT.

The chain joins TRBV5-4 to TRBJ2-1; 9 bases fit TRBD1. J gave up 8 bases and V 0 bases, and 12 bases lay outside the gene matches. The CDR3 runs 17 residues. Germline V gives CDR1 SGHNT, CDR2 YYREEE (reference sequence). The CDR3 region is CASSLDHTGTGRDEQFF. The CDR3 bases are TGTGCCAGCAGCTTGGACCACACCGGGACAGGGAGGGATGAGCAGTTCTTC.

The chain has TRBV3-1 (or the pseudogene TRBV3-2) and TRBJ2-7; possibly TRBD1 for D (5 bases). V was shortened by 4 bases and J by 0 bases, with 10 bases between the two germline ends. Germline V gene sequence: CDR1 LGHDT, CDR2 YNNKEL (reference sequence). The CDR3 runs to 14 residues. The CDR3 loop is CASSRGGASYEQYF. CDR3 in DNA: TGTGCCAGCAGCCGGGGCGGCGCCTCCTACGAGCAGTACTTC.